These 15 T cell receptor beta chains originate from one sample sequenced in a study of T cell responses to AZD1222 COVID-19 vaccine. This table comes from immunoSEQ multiplex PCR, and its TCRdb copy is limited to in-frame clones, with some not included. The table shows about 180,000 clones, with about nine tenths occurring only once. The starting material was peripheral blood, obtained 28 days after the second AZD1222 dose. These receptors were taken from an adult who received the AZD1222 COVID-19 vaccine.

This clone was seen a single time. The chain uses TRBV15 and TRBJ1-6; D unclear. Germline CDR1 and CDR2: LNHNV and YYDKDF (reference sequence). The CDR3 consists of 14 residues. Trimming removed 0 bases from V and 5 bases from J, with 5 bases in between. In DNA, the CDR3 is TGTGCCACCAGCAGAGAGGTAGATAATTCACCCCTCCACTTT. Residues: CATSREVDNSPLHF. Full variable domain (missing parts from reference TRBV15 and TRBJ1-6): DAMVIQNPRYQVTQFGKPVTLSCSQTLNHNVMYWYQQKSSQAPKLLFHYYDKDFNNEADTPDNFQSRRPNTSFCFLDIRSPGLGDTAMYLCATSREVDNSPLHFGNGTRLTVT.

The chain is built from TRBV7-7 and TRBJ2-5, with D tentatively TRBD1 or TRBD2 (5 bases each). V gave up 3 bases and J gave up 1 base, with 12 bases separating them. The germline CDR1 and CDR2 sequences are SSHAT and FNYEAQ (reference sequence). The CDR3 length is 15 residues. The CDR3 here is CASSFNSGTQETQYF. The CDR3 DNA follows: TGTGCCAGCAGCTTCAATAGTGGGACCCAAGAGACCCAGTACTTC.

CDR3 in amino acids: CASSPGLSQPQHF. The CDR3 DNA follows: TGTGCCAGCAGCCCAGGGTTAAGTCAGCCCCAGCATTTT. This sequence joins TRBV12-3 or TRBV12-4 and TRBJ1-5, with D possibly matching TRBD1 (5 bases). This CDR3 has 13 amino acids. V lost 6 bases to trimming and J lost 6 bases, with 12 bases between them.

Note on this clone: The same CDR3 can be traced to other DNA sequences in this sample. The gene calls are TRBV5-1 and TRBJ2-7; the D gene is possibly TRBD2 (7 bases). The germline gives CDR1 SGHRS, CDR2 YFSETQ. This CDR3 is built from 14 residues. V was shortened by 5 bases and J by 9 bases, with 21 bases between the two germline ends. The CDR3: CASSQTGGGGWQYF. The CDR3 region has the DNA TGCGCCAGCAGTCAGACCGGGGGCGGGGGCTGGCAGTACTTC.

The chain uses TRBV10-3 and TRBJ2-7, with a tentative D call TRBD1 (5 bases). The V gene lost 10 bases and the J gene lost 6 bases, with 19 bases spanning the gap. The CDR3 consists of 13 residues. Germline values: CDR1 ENHRY, CDR2 SYGVKD. The CDR3 DNA is TGTGCCACCGAAAACGAAGGGGCTAGCGAGCAGTACTTC. It codes for CATENEGASEQYF.

J is TRBJ1-5 and V is TRBV7-9, with D possibly TRBD1 on 5 matching bases. The CDR3 consists of 15 residues. Trimming removed 3 bases from V and 7 bases from J, with 16 bases in between. The germline V gene has CDR1 SEHNR and CDR2 FQNEAQ (reference sequence). CDR3 nucleotide sequence: TGTGCCAGCAGCTTGGACGGGGTCGGGGCGCAGCCCCAGCATTTT. The encoded protein is CASSLDGVGAQPQHF.

This sequence joins TRBV5-4 and TRBJ2-5; tentatively, D is TRBD2 (5 bases). Germline V gene data show CDR1 as SGHNT and CDR2 as YYREEE (reference sequence). This CDR3 region has 12 residues. CDR3 coding DNA: TGTTATATGGGGTCGGGGCAAGAGACCCAGTACTTC. This gives the protein CYMGSGQETQYF.

The rearrangement uses TRBV7-3 and TRBJ1-5; a weak D match, TRBD1 (5 bases). This CDR3 is built from 13 residues. The germline V gene encodes CDR1 SGHTA and CDR2 FQGTGA. With 0 bases removed from V and 6 bases from J, the gap between germline ends came to 6 bases. CDR3 sequence: CASSLTGGQPQHF. The CDR3 DNA is TGTGCCAGCAGCTTAACGGGGGGTCAGCCCCAGCATTTT. Looking up the rest from reference TRBV7-3 and TRBJ1-5 gives the full variable domain: GAGVSQTPSNKVTEKGKYVELRCDPISGHTALYWYRQSLGQGPEFLIYFQGTGAADDSGLPNDRFFAVRPEGSVSTLKIQRTERGDSAVYLCASSLTGGQPQHFGDGTRLSIL.

This chain connects TRBV4-2 to TRBJ2-1; the match to TRBD2 covers 14 bases. After removal of 4 bases from V and 12 bases from J, the junction contained 11 bases not matched to a gene. CDR3 length: 16 amino acids. Germline CDR1 reads LGHNA; CDR2 reads YNFKEQ. This CDR3 reads CASSLGLAGGGVRQFF. The CDR3 DNA sequence: TGTGCCAGCAGCCTTGGACTAGCGGGAGGTGGGGTGAGGCAGTTCTTC.

V is TRBV6-4 and J is TRBJ2-3; D remains ambiguous. Trimming removed 3 bases at V and 2 bases at J, with 12 bases between. Germline CDR1 reads MRHNA; CDR2 reads SNTAGT. This CDR3 contains 15 residues. The chain's CDR3 is CASSEQYTDTDTQYF. The CDR3 bases are TGTGCCAGCAGTGAACAGTACACGGACACAGATACGCAGTATTTT.

This rearrangement joins TRBV12-5 to TRBJ2-1; no definite D call. Germline CDR1 LGHNT, CDR2 FRNRAP. Trimming removed 6 bases at V and 5 bases at J, with 5 bases between. The length of the CDR3 is 11 residues. The CDR3 reads CASGLNNEQFF. In DNA form, the CDR3 reads TGTGCTAGTGGCCTCAACAATGAGCAGTTCTTC.

The chain is built from TRBV5-1 and TRBJ2-1; TRBD1 might be the D (6 bases). CDR1 and CDR2 from the germline V gene are SGHRS and YFSETQ. The CDR3 is 15 amino acids. V was trimmed by 4 bases and J by 2 bases, leaving 13 bases between them. As DNA, the CDR3 is TGCGCCAGCAGCCGATGGACAGAAACCTACAATGAGCAGTTCTTC. This sequence encodes CASSRWTETYNEQFF.

This clone was seen only a few times. This sequence joins TRBV2 and TRBJ2-6; D call uncertain. V dropped 2 bases and J dropped 1 base, with 21 bases sitting between them. Germline values: CDR1 SNHLY, CDR2 FYNNEI. The CDR3 consists of 20 residues. For the CDR3, the DNA is TGTGCCAGCAGTGAAAGTGCAACTCTGGGTTCCCCTTCTGGGGCCAACGTCCTGACTTTC. Protein sequence: CASSESATLGSPSGANVLTF.

A few counts support this clone. The CDR3 sequence is CASSPPGPSYNEQFF. The CDR3 DNA sequence: TGTGCCAGCTCACCCCCGGGACCGAGCTACAATGAGCAGTTCTTC. The rearrangement links TRBV18 to TRBJ2-1; D might be TRBD1 or TRBD2, each matching 5 bases. Trimming removed 3 bases from V and 3 bases from J, with 12 bases in between. Germline V gene sequence: CDR1 KGHSH, CDR2 LQKENI. This CDR3 has 15 amino acids.

The rearrangement links TRBV18 to TRBJ2-5, with 11 bases that match TRBD2. V trimming: 6 bases; J trimming: 0 bases; junction bases outside the gene matches: 9. The germline CDR1 and CDR2 sequences are KGHSH and LQKENI. The CDR3 covers 17 residues. The CDR3: CASSRNSGGDYQETQYF. The CDR3 DNA reads TGTGCCAGCTCGCGTAATAGCGGGGGGGACTACCAAGAGACCCAGTACTTC.